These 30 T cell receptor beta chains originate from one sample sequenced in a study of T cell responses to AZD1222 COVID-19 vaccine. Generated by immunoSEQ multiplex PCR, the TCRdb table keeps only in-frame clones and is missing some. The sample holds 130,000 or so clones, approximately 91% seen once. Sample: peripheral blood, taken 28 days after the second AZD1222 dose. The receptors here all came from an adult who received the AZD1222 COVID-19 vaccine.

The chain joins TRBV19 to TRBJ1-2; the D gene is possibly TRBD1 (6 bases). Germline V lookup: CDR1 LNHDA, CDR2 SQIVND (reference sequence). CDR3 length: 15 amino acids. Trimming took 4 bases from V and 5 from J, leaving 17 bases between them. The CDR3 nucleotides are TGTGCCAGTAGTACGCTATCCGGACAGTCGTATGGCTACACCTTC. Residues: CASSTLSGQSYGYTF.

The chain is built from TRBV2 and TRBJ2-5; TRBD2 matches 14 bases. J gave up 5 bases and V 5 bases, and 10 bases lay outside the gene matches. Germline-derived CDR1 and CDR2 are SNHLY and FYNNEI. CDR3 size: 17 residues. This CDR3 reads CASSNAGTSGSWETQYF. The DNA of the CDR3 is TGTGCCAGCAGTAACGCCGGGACTAGCGGGAGTTGGGAGACCCAGTACTTC.

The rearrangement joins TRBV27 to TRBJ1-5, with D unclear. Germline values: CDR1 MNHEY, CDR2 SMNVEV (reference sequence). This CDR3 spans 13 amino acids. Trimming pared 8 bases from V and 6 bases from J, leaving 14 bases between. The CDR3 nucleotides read TGTGCCAGCCTCATGCGAGGGTGTCAGCCCCAGCATTTT. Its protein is CASLMRGCQPQHF.

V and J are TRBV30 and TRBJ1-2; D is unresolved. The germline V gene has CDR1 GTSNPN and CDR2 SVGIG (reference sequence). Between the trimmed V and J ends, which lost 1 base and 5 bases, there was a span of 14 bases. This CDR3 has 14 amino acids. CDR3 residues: CAWSEAPNSYGYTF. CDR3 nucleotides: TGTGCCTGGAGTGAGGCGCCCAACTCTTATGGCTACACCTTC. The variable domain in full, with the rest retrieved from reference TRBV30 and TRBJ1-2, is SQTIHQWPATLVQPVGSPLSLECTVEGTSNPNLYWYRQAAGRGLQLLFYSVGIGQISSEVPQNLSASRPQDRQFILSSKKLLLSDSGFYLCAWSEAPNSYGYTFGSGTRLTVV.

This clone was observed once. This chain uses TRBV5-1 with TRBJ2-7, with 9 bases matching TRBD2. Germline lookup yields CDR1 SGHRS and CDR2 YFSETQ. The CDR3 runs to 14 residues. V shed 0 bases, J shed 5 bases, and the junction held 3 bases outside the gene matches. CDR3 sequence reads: CASSLGGGAHEQYF. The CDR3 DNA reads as TGCGCCAGCAGCTTGGGCGGGGGGGCGCACGAGCAGTACTTC.

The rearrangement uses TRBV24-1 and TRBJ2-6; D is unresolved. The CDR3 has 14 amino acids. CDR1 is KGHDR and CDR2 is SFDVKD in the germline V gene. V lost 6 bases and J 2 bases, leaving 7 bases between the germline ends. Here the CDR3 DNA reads TGTGCCACCAGTCGTAGGGCTGGGGCCAACGTCCTGACTTTC. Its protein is CATSRRAGANVLTF.

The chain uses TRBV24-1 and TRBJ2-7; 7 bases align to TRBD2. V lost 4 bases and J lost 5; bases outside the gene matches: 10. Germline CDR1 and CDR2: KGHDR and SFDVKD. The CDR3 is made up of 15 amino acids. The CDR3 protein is CATSDRAGTNDEQYF. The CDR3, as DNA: TGTGCCACCAGTGACAGAGCGGGAACAAACGACGAGCAGTACTTC.

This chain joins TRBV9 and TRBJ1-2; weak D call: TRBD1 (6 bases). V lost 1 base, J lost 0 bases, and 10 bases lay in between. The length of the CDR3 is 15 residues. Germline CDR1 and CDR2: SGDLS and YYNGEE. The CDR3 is CASSVLGHANYGYTF. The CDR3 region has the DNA TGTGCCAGCAGCGTACTGGGACACGCTAACTATGGCTACACCTTC.

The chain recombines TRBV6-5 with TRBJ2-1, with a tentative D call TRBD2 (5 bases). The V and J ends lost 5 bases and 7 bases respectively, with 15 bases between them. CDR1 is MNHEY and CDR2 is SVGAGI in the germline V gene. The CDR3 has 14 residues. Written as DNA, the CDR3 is TGTGCCAGCAGTAGAGAAGCGGTGGGTAATGAGCAGTTCTTC. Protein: CASSREAVGNEQFF.

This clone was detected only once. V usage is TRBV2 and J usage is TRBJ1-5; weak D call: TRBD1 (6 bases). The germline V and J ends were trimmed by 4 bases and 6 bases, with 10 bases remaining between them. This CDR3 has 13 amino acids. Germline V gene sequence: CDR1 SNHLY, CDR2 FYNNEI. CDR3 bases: TGTGCCAGCAGTGTGACAGGATCTCAGCCCCAGCATTTT. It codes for CASSVTGSQPQHF.

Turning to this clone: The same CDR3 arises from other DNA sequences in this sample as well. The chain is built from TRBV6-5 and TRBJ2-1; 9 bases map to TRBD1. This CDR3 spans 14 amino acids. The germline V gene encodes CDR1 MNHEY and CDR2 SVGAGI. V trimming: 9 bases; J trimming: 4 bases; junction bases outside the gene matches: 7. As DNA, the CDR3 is TGTGCCAGTTCCCGGGACAGGGCATACAATGAGCAGTTCTTC. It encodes CASSRDRAYNEQFF.

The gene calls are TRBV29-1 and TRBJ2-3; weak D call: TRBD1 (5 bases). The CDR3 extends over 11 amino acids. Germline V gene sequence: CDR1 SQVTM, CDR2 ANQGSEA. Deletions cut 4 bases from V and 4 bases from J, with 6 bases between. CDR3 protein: CSVVGADTQYF. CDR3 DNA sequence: TGCAGCGTTGTAGGGGCAGATACGCAGTATTTT.

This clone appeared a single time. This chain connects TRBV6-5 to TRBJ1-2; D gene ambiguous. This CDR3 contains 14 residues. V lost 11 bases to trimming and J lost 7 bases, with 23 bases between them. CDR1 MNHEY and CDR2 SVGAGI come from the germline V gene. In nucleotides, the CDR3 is TGTGCCGGCCAGGAAGCCGGCATGGGCTCTGGCTACACCTTC. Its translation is CAGQEAGMGSGYTF.

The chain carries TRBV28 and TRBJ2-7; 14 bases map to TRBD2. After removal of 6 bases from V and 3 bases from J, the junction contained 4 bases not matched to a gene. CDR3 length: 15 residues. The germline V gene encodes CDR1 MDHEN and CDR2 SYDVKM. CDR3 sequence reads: CASRGLAGAHYEQYF. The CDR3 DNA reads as TGTGCCAGCAGGGGACTAGCGGGGGCCCACTACGAGCAGTACTTC.

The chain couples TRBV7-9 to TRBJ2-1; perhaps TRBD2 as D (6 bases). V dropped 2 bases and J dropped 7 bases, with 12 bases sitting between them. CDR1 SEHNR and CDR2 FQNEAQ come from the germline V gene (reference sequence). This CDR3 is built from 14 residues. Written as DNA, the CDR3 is TGTGCCAGCAGCTTATTTGCCGGGAGTAATGAGCAGTTCTTC. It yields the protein CASSLFAGSNEQFF.

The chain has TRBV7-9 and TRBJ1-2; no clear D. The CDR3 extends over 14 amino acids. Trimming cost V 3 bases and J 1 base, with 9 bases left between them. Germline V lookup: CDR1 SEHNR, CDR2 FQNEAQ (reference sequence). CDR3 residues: CASSLGTHNYGYTF. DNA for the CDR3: TGTGCCAGCAGCTTGGGAACACATAACTATGGCTACACCTTC. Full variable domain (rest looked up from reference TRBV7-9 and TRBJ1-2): DTGVSQNPRHKITKRGQNVTFRCDPISEHNRLYWYRQTLGQGPEFLTYFQNEAQLEKSRLLSDRFSAERPKGSFSTLEIQRTEQGDSAMYLCASSLGTHNYGYTFGSGTRLTVV.

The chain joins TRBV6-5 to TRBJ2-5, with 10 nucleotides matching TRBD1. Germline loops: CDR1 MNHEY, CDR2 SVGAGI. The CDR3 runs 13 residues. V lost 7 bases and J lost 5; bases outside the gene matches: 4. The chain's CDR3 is CASKTGGRETQYF. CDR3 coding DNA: TGTGCCAGCAAGACAGGGGGCCGGGAGACCCAGTACTTC.

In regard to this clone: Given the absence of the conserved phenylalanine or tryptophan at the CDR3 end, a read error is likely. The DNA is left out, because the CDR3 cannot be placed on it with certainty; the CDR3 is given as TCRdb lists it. CDR3 region: CASSPRGGQGGSKIG. This chain uses TRBV6-5 with TRBJ1-1; the DNA was not used to check the table's D call, TRBD1. The germline CDR1 and CDR2 sequences are MNHEY and SVGAGI. Ends included, the CDR3 has 15 residues.

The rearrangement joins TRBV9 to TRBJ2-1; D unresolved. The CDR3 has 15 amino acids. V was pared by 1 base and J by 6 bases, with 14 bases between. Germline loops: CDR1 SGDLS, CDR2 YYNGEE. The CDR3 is CASSVSYLGPNEQFF. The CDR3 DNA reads TGTGCCAGCAGCGTAAGTTACCTTGGTCCCAATGAGCAGTTCTTC. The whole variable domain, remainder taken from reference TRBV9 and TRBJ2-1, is DSGVTQTPKHLITATGQRVTLRCSPRSGDLSVYWYQQSLDQGLQFLIQYYNGEERAKGNILERFSAQQFPDLHSELNLSSLELGDSALYFCASSVSYLGPNEQFFGPGTRLTVL.

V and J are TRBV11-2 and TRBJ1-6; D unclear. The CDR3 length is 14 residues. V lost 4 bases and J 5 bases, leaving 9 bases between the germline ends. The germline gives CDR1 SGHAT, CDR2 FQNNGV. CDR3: CASSSAPNNSPLHF. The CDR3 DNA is TGTGCCAGCAGCTCGGCACCAAATAATTCACCCCTCCACTTT.

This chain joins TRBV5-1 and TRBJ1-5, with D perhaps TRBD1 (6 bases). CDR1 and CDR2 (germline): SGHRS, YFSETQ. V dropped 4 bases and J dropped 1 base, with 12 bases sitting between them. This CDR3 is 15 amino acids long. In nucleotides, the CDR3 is TGCGCCAGCAGCCAGGGGACAACCAGCAATCAGCCCCAGCATTTT. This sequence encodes CASSQGTTSNQPQHF.

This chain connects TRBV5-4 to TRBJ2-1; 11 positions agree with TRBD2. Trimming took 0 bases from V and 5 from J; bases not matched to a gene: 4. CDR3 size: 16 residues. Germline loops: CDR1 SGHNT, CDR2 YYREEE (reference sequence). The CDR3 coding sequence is TGTGCCAGCAGCTTGGTCGGGACTAGCGGAAACAATGAGCAGTTCTTC. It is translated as CASSLVGTSGNNEQFF.

The CDR3 region has the DNA TGTGCCAGCAGTTTGTTTAGTGCCTACGAGCAGTACTTC. This sequence encodes CASSLFSAYEQYF. J is TRBJ2-7 and V is TRBV28; no reliable D call. The CDR3 spans 13 residues. Germline CDR1 MDHEN, CDR2 SYDVKM. V was shortened by 3 bases and J by 2 bases, with 8 bases between the two germline ends.

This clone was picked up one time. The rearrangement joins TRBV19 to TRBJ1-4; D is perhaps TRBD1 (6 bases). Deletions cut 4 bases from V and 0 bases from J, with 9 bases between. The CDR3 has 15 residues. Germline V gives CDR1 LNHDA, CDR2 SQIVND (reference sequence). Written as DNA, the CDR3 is TGTGCCAGTAGTACAAACAGGGCAACTAATGAAAAACTGTTTTTT. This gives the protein CASSTNRATNEKLFF.

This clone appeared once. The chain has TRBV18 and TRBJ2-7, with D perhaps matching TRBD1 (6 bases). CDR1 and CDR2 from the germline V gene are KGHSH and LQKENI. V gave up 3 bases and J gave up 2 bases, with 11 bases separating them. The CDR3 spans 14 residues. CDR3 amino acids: CASSPEGGPYEQYF. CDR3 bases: TGTGCCAGCTCACCTGAAGGGGGTCCCTACGAGCAGTACTTC.

CDR3 loop: CASSSSGRAGETQYF. The CDR3 DNA follows: TGCGCCAGCAGCTCGAGCGGGAGGGCCGGAGAGACCCAGTACTTC. The genes are TRBV5-1 and TRBJ2-5; 10 nucleotides line up with TRBD2. The CDR3 consists of 15 residues. Per the germline V gene, CDR1 is SGHRS and CDR2 is YFSETQ. The V and J ends lost 3 bases and 4 bases, in that order; junction bases with no gene match: 6.

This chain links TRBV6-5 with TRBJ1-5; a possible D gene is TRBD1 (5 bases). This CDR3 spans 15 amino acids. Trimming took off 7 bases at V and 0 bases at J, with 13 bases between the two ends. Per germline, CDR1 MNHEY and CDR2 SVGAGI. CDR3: CASTPGGNSNQPQHF. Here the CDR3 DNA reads TGTGCCAGCACTCCCGGGGGGAATAGCAATCAGCCCCAGCATTTT.

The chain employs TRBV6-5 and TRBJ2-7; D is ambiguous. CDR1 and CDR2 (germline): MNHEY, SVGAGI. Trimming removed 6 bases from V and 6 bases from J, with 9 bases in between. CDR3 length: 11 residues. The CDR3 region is CASRVYSEQYF. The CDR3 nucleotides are TGTGCCAGCAGAGTTTATTCCGAGCAGTACTTC.

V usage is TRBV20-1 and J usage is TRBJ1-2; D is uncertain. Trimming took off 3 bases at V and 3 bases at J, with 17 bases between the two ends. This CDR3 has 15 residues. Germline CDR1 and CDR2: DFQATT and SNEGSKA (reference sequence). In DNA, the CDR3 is TGCAGTGCTAGTCGGGCCTTCGCCCCCGACTATGGCTACACCTTC. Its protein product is CSASRAFAPDYGYTF.

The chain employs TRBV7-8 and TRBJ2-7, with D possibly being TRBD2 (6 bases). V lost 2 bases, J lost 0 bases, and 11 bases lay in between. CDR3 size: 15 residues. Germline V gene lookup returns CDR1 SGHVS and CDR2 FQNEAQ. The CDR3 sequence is CASSLSGGVSYEQYF. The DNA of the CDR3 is TGTGCCAGCAGCTTAAGCGGCGGGGTCTCCTACGAGCAGTACTTC.